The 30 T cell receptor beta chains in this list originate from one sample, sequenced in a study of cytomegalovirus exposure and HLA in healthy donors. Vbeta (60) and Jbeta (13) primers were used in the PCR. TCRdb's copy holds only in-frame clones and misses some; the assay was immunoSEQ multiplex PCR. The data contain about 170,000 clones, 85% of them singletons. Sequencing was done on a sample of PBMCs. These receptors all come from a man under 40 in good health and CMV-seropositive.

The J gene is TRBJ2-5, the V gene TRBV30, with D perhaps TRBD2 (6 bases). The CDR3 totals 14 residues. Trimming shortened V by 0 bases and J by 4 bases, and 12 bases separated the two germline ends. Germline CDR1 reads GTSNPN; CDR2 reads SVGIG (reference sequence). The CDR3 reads CAWSVMGTGETQYF. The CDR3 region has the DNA TGTGCCTGGAGTGTTATGGGGACTGGAGAGACCCAGTACTTC.

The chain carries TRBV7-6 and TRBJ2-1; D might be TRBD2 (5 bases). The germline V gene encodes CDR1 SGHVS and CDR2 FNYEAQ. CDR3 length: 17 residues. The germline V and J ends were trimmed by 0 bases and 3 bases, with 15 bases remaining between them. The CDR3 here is CASSLASSGPVYNEQFF. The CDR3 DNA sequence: TGTGCCAGCAGCTTAGCGTCCAGCGGACCGGTCTACAATGAGCAGTTCTTC. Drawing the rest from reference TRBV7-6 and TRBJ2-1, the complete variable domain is GAGVSQSPRYKVTKRGQDVALRCDPISGHVSLYWYRQALGQGPEFLTYFNYEAQQDKSGLPNDRFSAERPEGSISTLTIQRTEQRDSAMYRCASSLASSGPVYNEQFFGPGTRLTVL.

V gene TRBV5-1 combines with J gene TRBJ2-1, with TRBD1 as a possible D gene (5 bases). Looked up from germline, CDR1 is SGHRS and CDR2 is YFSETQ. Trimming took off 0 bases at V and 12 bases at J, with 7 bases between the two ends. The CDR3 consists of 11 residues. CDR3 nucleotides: TGCGCCAGCAGCTTGGGGGGCGGGCAGTTCTTC. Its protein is CASSLGGGQFF.

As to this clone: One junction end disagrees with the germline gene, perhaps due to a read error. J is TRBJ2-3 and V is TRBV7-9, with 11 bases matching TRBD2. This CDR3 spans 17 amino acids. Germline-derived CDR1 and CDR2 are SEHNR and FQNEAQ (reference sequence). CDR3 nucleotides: TGTTCCAGCAGCTCCGGACTAGCGGGCTCACGGACAGATACGCAGTATTTT. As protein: CSSSSGLAGSRTDTQYF.

The CDR3 protein is CASSLGQANEKLFF. The CDR3 DNA is TGTGCCAGCAGCTTAGGTCAGGCCAATGAAAAACTGTTTTTT. This chain joins TRBV7-2 and TRBJ1-4, with unresolved D. Germline V gene data show CDR1 as SGHTA and CDR2 as FQGNSA. The CDR3 totals 14 residues. V was trimmed by 1 base and J by 5 bases, leaving 8 bases between them.

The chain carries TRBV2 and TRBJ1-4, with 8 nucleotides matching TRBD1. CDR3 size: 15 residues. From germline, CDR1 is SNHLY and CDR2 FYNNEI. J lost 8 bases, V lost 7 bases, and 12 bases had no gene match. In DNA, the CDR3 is TGTGCCAGCACCCGGTCAGGGGGCGGTTGGGAAAAACTGTTTTTT. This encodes CASTRSGGGWEKLFF.

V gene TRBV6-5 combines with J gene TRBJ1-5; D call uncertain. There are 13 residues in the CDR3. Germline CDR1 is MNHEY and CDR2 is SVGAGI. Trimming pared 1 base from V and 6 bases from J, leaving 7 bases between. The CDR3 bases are TGTGCCAGCAGTTACTACGGTGGTCAGCCCCAGCATTTT. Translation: CASSYYGGQPQHF.

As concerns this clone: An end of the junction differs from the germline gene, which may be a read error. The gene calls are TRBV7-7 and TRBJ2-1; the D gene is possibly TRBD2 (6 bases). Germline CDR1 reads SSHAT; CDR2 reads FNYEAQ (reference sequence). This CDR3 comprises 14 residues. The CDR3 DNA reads TGTGCTAGCAGCTTAGATTTGGGAGGATGGGAGCAGTTCTTC. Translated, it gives CASSLDLGGWEQFF.

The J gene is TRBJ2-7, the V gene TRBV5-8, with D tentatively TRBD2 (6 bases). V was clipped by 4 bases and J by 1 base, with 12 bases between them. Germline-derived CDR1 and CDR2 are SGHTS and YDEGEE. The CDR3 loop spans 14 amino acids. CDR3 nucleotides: TGTGCCAGCAGCATGGCCGGGGGTTCCTACGAGCAGTACTTC. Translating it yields CASSMAGGSYEQYF.

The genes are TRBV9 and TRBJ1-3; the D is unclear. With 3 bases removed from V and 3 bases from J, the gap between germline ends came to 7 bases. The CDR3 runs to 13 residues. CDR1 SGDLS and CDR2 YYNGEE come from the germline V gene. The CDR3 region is CASSGEIGNTIYF. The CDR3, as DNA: TGTGCCAGCAGCGGTGAGATTGGAAACACCATATATTTT. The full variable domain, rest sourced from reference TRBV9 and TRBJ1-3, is DSGVTQTPKHLITATGQRVTLRCSPRSGDLSVYWYQQSLDQGLQFLIQYYNGEERAKGNILERFSAQQFPDLHSELNLSSLELGDSALYFCASSGEIGNTIYFGEGSWLTVV.

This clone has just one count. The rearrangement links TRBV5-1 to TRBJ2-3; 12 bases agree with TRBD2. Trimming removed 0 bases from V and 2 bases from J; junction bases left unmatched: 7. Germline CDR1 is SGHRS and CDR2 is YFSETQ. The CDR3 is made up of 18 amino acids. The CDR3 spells CASSLGGLAGGPTDTQYF. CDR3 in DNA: TGCGCCAGCAGCTTGGGGGGTCTAGCGGGAGGGCCCACAGATACGCAGTATTTT.

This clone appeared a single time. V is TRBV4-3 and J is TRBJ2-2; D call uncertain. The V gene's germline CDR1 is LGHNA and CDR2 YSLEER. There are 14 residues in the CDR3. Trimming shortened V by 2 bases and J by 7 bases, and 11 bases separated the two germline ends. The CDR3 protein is CASSQINAGGELFF. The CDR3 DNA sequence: TGCGCCAGCAGCCAAATTAACGCAGGCGGGGAGCTGTTTTTT.

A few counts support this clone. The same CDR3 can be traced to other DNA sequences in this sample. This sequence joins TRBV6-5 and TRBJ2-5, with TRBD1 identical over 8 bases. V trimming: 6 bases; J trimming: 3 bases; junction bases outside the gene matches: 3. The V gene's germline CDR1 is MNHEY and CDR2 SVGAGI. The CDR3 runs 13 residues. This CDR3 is CASSPDREETQYF. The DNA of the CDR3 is TGTGCCAGCAGCCCGGACAGGGAAGAGACCCAGTACTTC.

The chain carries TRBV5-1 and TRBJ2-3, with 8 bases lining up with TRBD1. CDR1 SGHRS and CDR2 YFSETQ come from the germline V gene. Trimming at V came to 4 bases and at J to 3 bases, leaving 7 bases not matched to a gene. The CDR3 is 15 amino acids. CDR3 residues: CASSRGQGRTDTQYF. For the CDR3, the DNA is TGCGCCAGCAGCCGCGGACAGGGAAGAACAGATACGCAGTATTTT.

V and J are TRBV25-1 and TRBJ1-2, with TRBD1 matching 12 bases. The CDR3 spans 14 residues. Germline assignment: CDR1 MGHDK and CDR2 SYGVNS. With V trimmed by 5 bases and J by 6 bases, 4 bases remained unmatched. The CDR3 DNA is TGTGCCAGCAGTCAAGGGACAGGGGGCAATGGCTACACCTTC. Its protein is CASSQGTGGNGYTF.

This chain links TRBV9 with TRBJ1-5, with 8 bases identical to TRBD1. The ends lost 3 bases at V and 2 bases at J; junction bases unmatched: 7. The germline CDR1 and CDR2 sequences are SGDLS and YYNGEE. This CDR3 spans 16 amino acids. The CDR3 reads CASSASGGEGNQPQHF. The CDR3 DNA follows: TGTGCCAGCAGCGCCTCAGGGGGCGAAGGCAATCAGCCCCAGCATTTT.

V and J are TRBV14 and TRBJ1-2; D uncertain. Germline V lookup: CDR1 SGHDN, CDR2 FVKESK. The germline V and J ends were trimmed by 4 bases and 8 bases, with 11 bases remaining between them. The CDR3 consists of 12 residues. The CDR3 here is CASSRGWEGYTF. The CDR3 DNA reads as TGTGCCAGCAGCCGAGGGTGGGAAGGCTACACCTTC.

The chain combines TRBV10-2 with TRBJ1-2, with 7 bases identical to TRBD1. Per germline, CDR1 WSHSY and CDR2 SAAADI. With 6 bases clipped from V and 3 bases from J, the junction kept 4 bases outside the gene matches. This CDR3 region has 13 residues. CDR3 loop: CASSRGGDYGYTF. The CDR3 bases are TGCGCCAGCAGCCGAGGGGGCGACTATGGCTACACCTTC.

The CDR3 protein is CSATTGVDQPQHF. The CDR3 DNA reads as TGCAGCGCCACAACAGGGGTGGATCAGCCCCAGCATTTT. The rearrangement uses TRBV29-1 and TRBJ1-5; the match to TRBD1 covers 7 bases. The CDR3 runs to 13 residues. Trimming at V came to 7 bases and at J to 5 bases, leaving 8 bases not matched to a gene. CDR1 and CDR2 from the germline V gene are SQVTM and ANQGSEA.

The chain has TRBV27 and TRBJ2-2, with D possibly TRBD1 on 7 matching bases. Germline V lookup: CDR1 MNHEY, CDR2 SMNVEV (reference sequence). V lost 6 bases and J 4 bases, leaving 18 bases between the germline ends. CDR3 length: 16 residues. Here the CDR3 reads CASSNAAGGGTGELFF. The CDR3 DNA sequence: TGTGCCAGCAGCAACGCCGCAGGGGGAGGCACCGGGGAGCTGTTTTTT.

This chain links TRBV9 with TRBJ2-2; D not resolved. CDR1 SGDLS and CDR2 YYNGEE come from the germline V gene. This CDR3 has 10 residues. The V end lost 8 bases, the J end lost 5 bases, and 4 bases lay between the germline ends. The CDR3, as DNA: TGTGCCAGAATAACCGGGGAGCTGTTTTTT. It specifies CARITGELFF.

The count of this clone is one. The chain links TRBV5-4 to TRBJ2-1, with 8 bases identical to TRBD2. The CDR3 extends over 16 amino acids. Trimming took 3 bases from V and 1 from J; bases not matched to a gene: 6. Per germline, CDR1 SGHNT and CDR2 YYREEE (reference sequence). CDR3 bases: TGTGCCAGCAGCTCCCCAGCGGGGGCTTCCTACAATGAGCAGTTCTTC. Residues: CASSSPAGASYNEQFF.

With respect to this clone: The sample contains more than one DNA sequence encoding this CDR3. The CDR3 region has the DNA TGTGCCAGCAGCTTAGGGCCCCAAGAGACCCAGTACTTC. Translating gives CASSLGPQETQYF. The chain links TRBV11-3 to TRBJ2-5; D is uncertain. V lost 1 base to trimming and J lost 1 base, with 4 bases between them. CDR3 length: 13 amino acids. The germline V gene has CDR1 SGHNT and CDR2 YENEEA.

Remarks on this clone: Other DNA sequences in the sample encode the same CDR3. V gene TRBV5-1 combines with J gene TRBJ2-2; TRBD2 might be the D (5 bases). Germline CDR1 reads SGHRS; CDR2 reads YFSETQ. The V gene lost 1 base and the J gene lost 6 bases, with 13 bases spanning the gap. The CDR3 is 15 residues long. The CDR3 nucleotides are TGCGCCAGCAGCTTGCAACCTGGAGGATCCGGGGAGCTGTTTTTT. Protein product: CASSLQPGGSGELFF.

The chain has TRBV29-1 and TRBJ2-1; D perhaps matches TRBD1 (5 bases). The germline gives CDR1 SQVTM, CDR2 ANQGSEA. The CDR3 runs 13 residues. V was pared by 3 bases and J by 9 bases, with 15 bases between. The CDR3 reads CSVDRRNRGEQFF. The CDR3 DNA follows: TGCAGCGTTGACAGGCGAAATAGGGGTGAGCAGTTCTTC.

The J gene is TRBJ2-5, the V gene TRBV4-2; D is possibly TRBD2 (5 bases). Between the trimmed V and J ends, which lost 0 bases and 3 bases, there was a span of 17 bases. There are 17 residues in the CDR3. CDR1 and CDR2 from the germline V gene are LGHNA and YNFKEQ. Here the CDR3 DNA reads TGTGCCAGCAGCCAAGAGTCGGCCCGACTAAATGAAGAGACCCAGTACTTC. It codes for CASSQESARLNEETQYF.

The DNA for the CDR3 is TGTGCCAGCAGCGTCACGGCAGGGGGCGCAGACTATGGCTACACCTTC. It codes for CASSVTAGGADYGYTF. V and J are TRBV9 and TRBJ1-2, with TRBD1 identical over 8 bases. Trimming at V came to 2 bases and at J to 3 bases, leaving 9 bases not matched to a gene. The CDR3 spans 16 residues. Germline V CDR1 and CDR2: SGDLS, YYNGEE.

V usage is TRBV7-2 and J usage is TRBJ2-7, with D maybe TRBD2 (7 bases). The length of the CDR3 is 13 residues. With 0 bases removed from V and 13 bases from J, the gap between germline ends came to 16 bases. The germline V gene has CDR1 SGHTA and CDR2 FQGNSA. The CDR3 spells CASSLAWTGGVYF. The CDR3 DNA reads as TGTGCCAGCAGCTTAGCGTGGACGGGGGGCGTCTACTTC.

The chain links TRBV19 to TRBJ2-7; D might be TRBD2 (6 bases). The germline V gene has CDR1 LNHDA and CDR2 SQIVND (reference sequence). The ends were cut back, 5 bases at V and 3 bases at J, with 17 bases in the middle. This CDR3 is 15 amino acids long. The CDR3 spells CASSLRDSPIYEQYF. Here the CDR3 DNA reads TGTGCCAGTAGTCTAAGGGACTCACCGATCTACGAGCAGTACTTC. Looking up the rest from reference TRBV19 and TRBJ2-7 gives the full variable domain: DGGITQSPKYLFRKEGQNVTLSCEQNLNHDAMYWYRQDPGQGLRLIYYSQIVNDFQKGDIAEGYSVSREKKESFPLTVTSAQKNPTAFYLCASSLRDSPIYEQYFGPGTRLTVT.

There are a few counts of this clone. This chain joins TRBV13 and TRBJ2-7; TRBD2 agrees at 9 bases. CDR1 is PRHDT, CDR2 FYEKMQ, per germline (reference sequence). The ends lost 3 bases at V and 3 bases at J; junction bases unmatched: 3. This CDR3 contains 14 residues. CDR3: CASSLGLAVYEQYF. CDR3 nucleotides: TGTGCCAGCAGCTTGGGACTAGCAGTCTACGAGCAGTACTTC.